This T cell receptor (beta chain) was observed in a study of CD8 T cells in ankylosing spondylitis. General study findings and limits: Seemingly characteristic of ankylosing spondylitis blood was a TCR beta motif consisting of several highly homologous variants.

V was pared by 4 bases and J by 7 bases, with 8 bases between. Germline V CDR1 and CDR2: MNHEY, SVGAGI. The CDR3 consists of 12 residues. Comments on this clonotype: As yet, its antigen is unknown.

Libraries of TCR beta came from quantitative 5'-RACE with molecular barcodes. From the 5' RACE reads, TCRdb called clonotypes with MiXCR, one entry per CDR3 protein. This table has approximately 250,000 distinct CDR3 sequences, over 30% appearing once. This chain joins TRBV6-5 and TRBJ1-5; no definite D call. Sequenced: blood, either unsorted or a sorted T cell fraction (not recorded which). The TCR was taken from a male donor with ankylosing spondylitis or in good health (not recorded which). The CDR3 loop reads CASSSRGQPQHF. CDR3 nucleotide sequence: TGTGCCAGCAGTTCCCGCGGGCAGCCCCAGCATTTT.